This record concerns one TCR beta chain sequence. The data stem from a study of blood T cell repertoires in COVID-19. Study-level background: The United States, Italy and Spain were the sources of the acute and convalescent COVID-19 samples. T cells, B-cell-depleted T cells, or PBMCs supplied cDNA or gDNA.

Original handling: Reference gene primers were amplified, and this amplification served to estimate nucleated cell counts. The repertoire was sequenced with immunoSEQ multiplex PCR; TCRdb's copy has only in-frame clones and lacks some. V and J calls and clone size are copied from that table; D and trimming were computed from the DNA. This table has 150,000 to 200,000 clones, just over 85% appearing once. Germline V CDR1 and CDR2: MGHDK, SYGVNS. V lost 4 bases, J lost 0 bases, and 6 bases lay in between. This CDR3 has 14 residues. The TCR comes from a man aged 55 to 70 with acute or convalescent COVID-19. The specimen was peripheral blood. The J gene is TRBJ2-2, the V gene TRBV25-1; D ambiguous. In nucleotides, the CDR3 is TGTGCCAGCAGTGGAGATTCGAACACCGGGGAGCTGTTTTTT. It specifies CASSGDSNTGELFF. The entire variable domain, with the rest obtained from reference TRBV25-1 and TRBJ2-2, is as follows: EADIYQTPRYLVIGTGKKITLECSQTMGHDKMYWYQQDPGMELHLIHYSYGVNSTEKGDLSSESTVSRIRTEHFPLTLESARPSHTSQYLCASSGDSNTGELFFGEGSRLTVL.